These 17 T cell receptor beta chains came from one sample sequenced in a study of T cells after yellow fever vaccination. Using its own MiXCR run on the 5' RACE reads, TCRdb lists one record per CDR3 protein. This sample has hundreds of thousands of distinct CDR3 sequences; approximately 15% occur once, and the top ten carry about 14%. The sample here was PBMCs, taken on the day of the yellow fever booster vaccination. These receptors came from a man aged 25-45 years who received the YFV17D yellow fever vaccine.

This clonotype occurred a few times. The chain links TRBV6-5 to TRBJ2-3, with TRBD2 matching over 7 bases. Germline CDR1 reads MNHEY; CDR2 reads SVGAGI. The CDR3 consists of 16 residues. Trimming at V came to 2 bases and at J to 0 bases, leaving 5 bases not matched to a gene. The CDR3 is CASSYRGLPSTDTQYF. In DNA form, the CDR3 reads TGTGCCAGCAGTTACAGGGGACTACCTAGCACAGATACGCAGTATTTT.

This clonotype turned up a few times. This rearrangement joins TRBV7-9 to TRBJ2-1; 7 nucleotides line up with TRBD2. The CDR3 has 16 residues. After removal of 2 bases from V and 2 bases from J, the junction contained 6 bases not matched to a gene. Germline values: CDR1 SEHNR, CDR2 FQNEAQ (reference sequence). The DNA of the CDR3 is TGTGCCAGCAGCTTAATGGGAGGACTAGCCTACAATGAGCAGTTCTTC. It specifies CASSLMGGLAYNEQFF. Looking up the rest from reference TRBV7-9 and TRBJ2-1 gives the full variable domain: DTGVSQNPRHKITKRGQNVTFRCDPISEHNRLYWYRQTLGQGPEFLTYFQNEAQLEKSRLLSDRFSAERPKGSFSTLEIQRTEQGDSAMYLCASSLMGGLAYNEQFFGPGTRLTVL.

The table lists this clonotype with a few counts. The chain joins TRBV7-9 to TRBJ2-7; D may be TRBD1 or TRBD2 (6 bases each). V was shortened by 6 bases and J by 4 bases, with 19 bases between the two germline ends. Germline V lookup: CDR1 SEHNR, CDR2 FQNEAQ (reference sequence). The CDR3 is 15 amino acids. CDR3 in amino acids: CASSYRDTGVYEQYF. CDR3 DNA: TGTGCCAGCAGTTACCGGGACACGGGGGTTTACGAGCAGTACTTC.

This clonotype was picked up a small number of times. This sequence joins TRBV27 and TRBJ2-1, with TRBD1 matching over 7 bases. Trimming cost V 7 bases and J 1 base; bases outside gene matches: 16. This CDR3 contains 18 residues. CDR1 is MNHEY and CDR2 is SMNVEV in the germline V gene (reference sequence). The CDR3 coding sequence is TGTGCCAGCACCCCGGGATCAGGGGGATTGGGGTCCTACAATGAGCAGTTCTTC. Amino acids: CASTPGSGGLGSYNEQFF.

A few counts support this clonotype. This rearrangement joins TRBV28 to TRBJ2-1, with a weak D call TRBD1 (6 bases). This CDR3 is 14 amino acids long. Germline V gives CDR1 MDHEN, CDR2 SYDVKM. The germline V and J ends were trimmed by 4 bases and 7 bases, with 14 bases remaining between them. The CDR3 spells CASSSRGSGNEQFF. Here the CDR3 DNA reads TGTGCCAGCAGTTCTAGGGGGAGTGGTAATGAGCAGTTCTTC.

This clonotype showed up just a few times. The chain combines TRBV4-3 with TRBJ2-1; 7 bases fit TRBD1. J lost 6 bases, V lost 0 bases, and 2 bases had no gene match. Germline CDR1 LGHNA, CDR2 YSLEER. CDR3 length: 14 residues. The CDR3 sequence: CASSQDPGGNEQFF. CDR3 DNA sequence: TGCGCCAGCAGCCAAGACCCAGGGGGCAATGAGCAGTTCTTC.

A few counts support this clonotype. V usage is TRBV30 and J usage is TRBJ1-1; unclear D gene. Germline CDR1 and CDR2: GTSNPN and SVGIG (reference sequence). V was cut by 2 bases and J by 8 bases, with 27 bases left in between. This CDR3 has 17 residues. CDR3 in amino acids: CAWSSLWETVSSDEAFF. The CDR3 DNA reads TGTGCCTGGAGTTCCCTTTGGGAAACCGTTAGTTCGGACGAAGCTTTCTTT.

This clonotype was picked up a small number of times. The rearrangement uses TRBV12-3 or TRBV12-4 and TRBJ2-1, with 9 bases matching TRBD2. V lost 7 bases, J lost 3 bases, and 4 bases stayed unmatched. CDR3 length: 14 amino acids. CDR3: CASTSSGSYNEQFF. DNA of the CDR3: TGTGCCAGCACCAGTAGCGGGAGCTACAATGAGCAGTTCTTC.

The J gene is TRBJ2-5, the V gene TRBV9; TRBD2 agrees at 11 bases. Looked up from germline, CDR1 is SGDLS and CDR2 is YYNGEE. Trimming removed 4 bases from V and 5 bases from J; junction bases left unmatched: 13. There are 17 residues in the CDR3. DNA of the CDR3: TGTGCCAGCAGCCCCGCGCCCACTAGCGGGAGTATGGAGACCCAGTACTTC. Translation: CASSPAPTSGSMETQYF.

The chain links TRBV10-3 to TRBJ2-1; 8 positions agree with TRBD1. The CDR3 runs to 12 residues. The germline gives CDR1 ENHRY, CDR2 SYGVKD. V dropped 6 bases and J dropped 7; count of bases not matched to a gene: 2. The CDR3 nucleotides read TGTGCCATCAGGAACAGGGGGAATGAGCAGTTCTTC. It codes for CAIRNRGNEQFF.

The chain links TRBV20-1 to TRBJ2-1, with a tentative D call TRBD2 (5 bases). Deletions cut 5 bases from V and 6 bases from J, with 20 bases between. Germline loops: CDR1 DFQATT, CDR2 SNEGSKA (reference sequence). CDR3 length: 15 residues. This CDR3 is CSAPLGGPASNEQFF. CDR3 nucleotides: TGCAGTGCTCCCCTCGGCGGGCCCGCTTCCAATGAGCAGTTCTTC.

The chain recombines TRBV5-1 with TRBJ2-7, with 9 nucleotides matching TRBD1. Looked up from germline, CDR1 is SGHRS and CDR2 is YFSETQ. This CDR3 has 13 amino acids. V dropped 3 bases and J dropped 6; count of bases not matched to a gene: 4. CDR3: CASSSGTGSEQYF. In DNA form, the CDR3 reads TGCGCCAGCAGCTCCGGGACAGGGAGCGAGCAGTACTTC. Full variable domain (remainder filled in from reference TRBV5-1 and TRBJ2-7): KAGVTQTPRYLIKTRGQQVTLSCSPISGHRSVSWYQQTPGQGLQFLFEYFSETQRNKGNFPGRFSGRQFSNSRSEMNVSTLELGDSALYLCASSSGTGSEQYFGPGTRLTVT.

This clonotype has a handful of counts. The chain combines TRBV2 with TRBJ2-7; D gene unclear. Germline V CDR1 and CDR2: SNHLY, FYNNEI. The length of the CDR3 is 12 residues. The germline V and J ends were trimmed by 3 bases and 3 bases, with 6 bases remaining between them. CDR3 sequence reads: CASSDYSYEQYF. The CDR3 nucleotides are TGTGCCAGCAGTGACTACAGCTACGAGCAGTACTTC.

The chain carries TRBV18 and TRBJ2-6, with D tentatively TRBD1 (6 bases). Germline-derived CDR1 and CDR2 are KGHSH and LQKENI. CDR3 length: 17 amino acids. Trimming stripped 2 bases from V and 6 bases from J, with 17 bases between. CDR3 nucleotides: TGTGCCAGCTCACCAGTGGGACAATTGGAGGTGGCCAACGTCCTGACTTTC. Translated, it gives CASSPVGQLEVANVLTF.

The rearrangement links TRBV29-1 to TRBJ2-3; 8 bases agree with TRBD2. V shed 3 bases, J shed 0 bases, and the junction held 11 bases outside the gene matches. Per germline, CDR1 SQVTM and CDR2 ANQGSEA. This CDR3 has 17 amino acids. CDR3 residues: CSVDLAGGRFSTDTQYF. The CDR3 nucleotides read TGCAGCGTTGACTTGGCGGGAGGCCGCTTCAGCACAGATACGCAGTATTTT.

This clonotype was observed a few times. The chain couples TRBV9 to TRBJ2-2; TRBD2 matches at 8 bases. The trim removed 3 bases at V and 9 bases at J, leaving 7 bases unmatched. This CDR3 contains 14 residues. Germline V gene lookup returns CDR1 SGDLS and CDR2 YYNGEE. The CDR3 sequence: CASSEAGEGRELFF. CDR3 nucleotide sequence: TGTGCCAGCAGCGAAGCGGGAGAGGGGCGGGAGCTGTTTTTT.

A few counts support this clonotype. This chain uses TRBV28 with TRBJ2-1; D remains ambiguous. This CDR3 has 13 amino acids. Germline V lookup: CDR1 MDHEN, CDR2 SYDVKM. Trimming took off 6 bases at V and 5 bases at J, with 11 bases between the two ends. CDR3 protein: CASSRLIDNEQFF. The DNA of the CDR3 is TGTGCCAGCAGCCGACTGATAGACAATGAGCAGTTCTTC.